What follows are 22 T cell receptor beta chains derived from one specimen sequenced in a study of T cells in Graves' hyperthyroidism and ophthalmopathy. Template material for amplifying TCR beta CDR3 regions consisted of RNA transcripts. During a first-round RT-PCR of the TCR CDR3, the HTBI primer set was used. TCRdb re-called the multiplex PCR reads through MiXCR, storing one row per CDR3 protein. In the table there are roughly 400,000 distinct CDR3 sequences, about 14% of which are singletons. The material sequenced was blood. The source of these receptors is a man aged 45-65 years with Graves' ophthalmopathy.

The chain combines TRBV10-3 with TRBJ2-1; TRBD2 matches 10 bases. From germline, CDR1 is ENHRY and CDR2 SYGVKD. The V and J ends lost 10 bases and 6 bases, in that order; junction bases with no gene match: 12. This CDR3 comprises 15 residues. The CDR3: CATSSLAGAGNEQFF. The DNA of the CDR3 is TGTGCCACCTCCAGCCTAGCGGGAGCTGGCAATGAGCAGTTCTTC.

This clonotype was recorded many times. The rearrangement joins TRBV6-1 to TRBJ1-3; no definite D call. The V and J ends lost 6 bases and 0 bases respectively, with 12 bases between them. This CDR3 is built from 15 residues. Germline V lookup: CDR1 MNHNS, CDR2 SASEGT. CDR3 coding DNA: TGTGCCAGCAGCCCCAGGCGTAGCTCTGGAAACACCATATATTTT. As protein: CASSPRRSSGNTIYF.

This clonotype was seen at least ten times. This chain uses TRBV29-1 with TRBJ2-1, with 8 positions matching TRBD2. This CDR3 contains 12 residues. V trimming: 7 bases; J trimming: 5 bases; junction bases outside the gene matches: 4. CDR1 is SQVTM and CDR2 is ANQGSEA in the germline V gene. CDR3 bases: TGCAGCGGGACTAGCTGGGACAATGAGCAGTTCTTC. This sequence encodes CSGTSWDNEQFF.

At least ten counts were recorded for this clonotype. V is TRBV28 and J is TRBJ2-1; 10 bases are shared with TRBD2. The CDR3 is made up of 17 amino acids. Germline V gene data show CDR1 as MDHEN and CDR2 as SYDVKM. The V gene end was trimmed by 6 bases and the J gene end by 6 bases; junction bases not matched to a gene: 14. This CDR3 is CASRLRPSGRASNEQFF. CDR3 in DNA: TGTGCCAGCAGGCTTCGACCCAGCGGGAGGGCTAGCAATGAGCAGTTCTTC. The whole variable domain, remainder taken from reference TRBV28 and TRBJ2-1, is DVKVTQSSRYLVKRTGEKVFLECVQDMDHENMFWYRQDPGLGLRLIYFSYDVKMKEKGDIPEGYSVSREKKERFSLILESASTNQTSMYLCASRLRPSGRASNEQFFGPGTRLTVL.

This clonotype has ten or more counts. The rearrangement links TRBV11-3 to TRBJ2-7, with 8 bases lining up with TRBD1. CDR3 length: 14 amino acids. V lost 4 bases to trimming and J lost 6 bases; unmatched junction nucleotides: 8. CDR1 and CDR2 from the germline V gene are SGHNT and YENEEA. The CDR3: CASSSRDRLLEQYF. The CDR3 region has the DNA TGTGCCAGCAGCTCCCGGGACAGGTTACTCGAGCAGTACTTC.

This clonotype was detected ten times or more. CDR3 sequence reads: CASSQDNSGGAYNEQFF. CDR3 nucleotide sequence: TGTGCCAGCAGCCAAGATAACTCGGGAGGCGCCTACAATGAGCAGTTCTTC. J is TRBJ2-1 and V is TRBV3-1; 7 bases are shared with TRBD2. Germline trimming cut 0 bases from V and 2 bases from J; bases unmatched to any gene: 7. This CDR3 spans 17 amino acids. Per the germline V gene, CDR1 is LGHDT and CDR2 is YNNKEL (reference sequence).

The chain has TRBV11-1 and TRBJ2-1; D is undetermined. This CDR3 is 15 amino acids long. Germline CDR1 is SGHAT and CDR2 is FQDESV (reference sequence). V gave up 6 bases and J gave up 0 bases, with 12 bases separating them. The chain's CDR3 is CASRMAWSSYNEQFF. The CDR3, as DNA: TGTGCCAGCAGAATGGCGTGGAGCTCCTACAATGAGCAGTTCTTC.

This clonotype was detected a few times. This chain uses TRBV6-1 with TRBJ2-1, with 10 bases that match TRBD2. The germline V gene encodes CDR1 MNHNS and CDR2 SASEGT. The CDR3 is 16 amino acids. Germline trimming cut 6 bases from V and 3 bases from J; bases unmatched to any gene: 8. CDR3 region: CASSAPTSGNYNEQFF. The DNA for the CDR3 is TGTGCCAGCAGCGCCCCAACTAGCGGGAACTACAATGAGCAGTTCTTC.

This rearrangement joins TRBV11-2 to TRBJ2-7; D is uncertain. The CDR3 has 15 amino acids. Germline V gives CDR1 SGHAT, CDR2 FQNNGV. Trimming shortened V by 6 bases and J by 0 bases, and 15 bases separated the two germline ends. CDR3 loop: CASSLSMTASYEQYF. CDR3 nucleotide sequence: TGTGCCAGCAGTTTATCAATGACGGCCTCCTACGAGCAGTACTTC. Complete variable domain (other parts from reference TRBV11-2 and TRBJ2-7): EAGVAQSPRYKIIEKRQSVAFWCNPISGHATLYWYQQILGQGPKLLIQFQNNGVVDDSQLPKDRFSAERLKGVDSTLKIQPAKLEDSAVYLCASSLSMTASYEQYFGPGTRLTVT.

This clonotype was observed many times. CDR3 bases: TGTGCCAGCAGCGGCAAAACAGGGGGTGATGGCTACACCTTC. This codes for CASSGKTGGDGYTF. The J gene is TRBJ1-2, the V gene TRBV11-3; 8 bases map to TRBD1. The CDR3 length is 14 residues. Germline lookup yields CDR1 SGHNT and CDR2 YENEEA. The V and J ends lost 5 bases and 6 bases, in that order; junction bases with no gene match: 8.

This clonotype was seen ten or more times. DNA of the CDR3: TGCAGCGTAGGGGACAGCGTGAACACTGAAGCTTTCTTT. Its translation is CSVGDSVNTEAFF. V and J are TRBV29-1 and TRBJ1-1; the match to TRBD1 covers 7 bases. With 6 bases clipped from V and 0 bases from J, the junction kept 4 bases outside the gene matches. The CDR3 runs to 13 residues. CDR1 and CDR2 (germline): SQVTM, ANQGSEA.

This clonotype was detected ten times or more. The chain recombines TRBV12-3 or TRBV12-4 with TRBJ1-1; TRBD1 might be the D (6 bases). The V and J ends lost 3 bases and 4 bases respectively, with 12 bases between them. The CDR3 contains 14 residues. CDR3 protein: CASSFGGLGTEAFF. As DNA, the CDR3 is TGTGCCAGCAGTTTTGGGGGGCTGGGCACTGAAGCTTTCTTT.

This clonotype was found a few times. The genes are TRBV9 and TRBJ2-3, with TRBD2 matching over 11 bases. Trimming at V came to 0 bases and at J to 8 bases, leaving 5 bases not matched to a gene. The CDR3 sequence is 15 residues long. The germline V gene has CDR1 SGDLS and CDR2 YYNGEE. The chain's CDR3 is CASSVGTSGPITQYF. CDR3 bases: TGTGCCAGCAGCGTAGGGACTAGCGGGCCAATTACGCAGTATTTT.

This chain joins TRBV29-1 and TRBJ2-3, with TRBD2 matching over 11 bases. There are 16 residues in the CDR3. The germline gives CDR1 SQVTM, CDR2 ANQGSEA. V lost 4 bases and J lost 0; bases outside the gene matches: 6. For the CDR3, the DNA is TGCAGCGTTGCCGGACTAGCGGGCTCGAGCACAGATACGCAGTATTTT. Its translation is CSVAGLAGSSTDTQYF.

This clonotype was detected ten times or more. The V gene is TRBV6-5, the J gene TRBJ2-4; no definite D call. Per the germline V gene, CDR1 is MNHEY and CDR2 is SVGAGI. The CDR3 totals 16 residues. With 2 bases removed from V and 0 bases from J, the gap between germline ends came to 11 bases. In DNA, the CDR3 is TGTGCCAGCAGTTACGGGGTAGCACTAGCCAAAAACATTCAGTACTTC. Encoded protein: CASSYGVALAKNIQYF.

This clonotype was seen many times. The chain has TRBV7-2 and TRBJ2-1, with TRBD2 identical over 10 bases. Germline assignment: CDR1 SGHTA and CDR2 FQGNSA. CDR3 size: 16 residues. The J segment lost 5 bases and the V segment lost 5 bases, leaving 9 bases of the junction unmatched. The CDR3 protein is CASSPGSGRADNEQFF. In DNA form, the CDR3 reads TGTGCCAGCAGCCCGGGGAGCGGGAGGGCCGACAATGAGCAGTTCTTC. Based on the CDR3 plus reference TRBV7-2 and TRBJ2-1, the full variable domain is GAGVSQSPSNKVTEKGKDVELRCDPISGHTALYWYRQSLGQGLEFLIYFQGNSAPDKSGLPSDRFSAERTGGSVSTLTIQRTQQEDSAVYLCASSPGSGRADNEQFFGPGTRLTVL.

In this sample, this clonotype turned up many times. The chain employs TRBV30 and TRBJ1-2, with D hard to call. Trimming removed 0 bases from V and 7 bases from J, with 15 bases in between. Germline V lookup: CDR1 GTSNPN, CDR2 SVGIG (reference sequence). The CDR3 is 14 residues long. As DNA, the CDR3 is TGTGCCTGGAGTGTACCCCCATCTCGGGGTGGCTACACCTTC. Amino acid sequence: CAWSVPPSRGGYTF.

This clonotype was seen many times. The chain carries TRBV12-3 or TRBV12-4 and TRBJ2-7; weak D call: TRBD2 (5 bases). This CDR3 has 14 amino acids. The V end was cut by 5 bases, the J end by 2 bases, with 13 bases between. The CDR3 spells CASSLSKGAYEQYF. The CDR3 nucleotides read TGTGCCAGCAGTCTTTCCAAGGGAGCCTACGAGCAGTACTTC.

J is TRBJ1-5 and V is TRBV4-2; no clear D. CDR1 is LGHNA and CDR2 is YNFKEQ in the germline V gene. V was shortened by 6 bases and J by 0 bases, with 12 bases between the two germline ends. The CDR3 contains 15 residues. CDR3 in amino acids: CASSKSLNSNQPQHF. As DNA, the CDR3 is TGTGCCAGCAGTAAGAGTCTTAATAGCAATCAGCCCCAGCATTTT.

This clonotype was picked up many times. The CDR3 protein is CSASKFGAGRQETQYF. Written as DNA, the CDR3 is TGCAGTGCTAGTAAATTTGGGGCAGGGAGGCAAGAGACCCAGTACTTC. V gene TRBV20-1 combines with J gene TRBJ2-5, with a possible D match to TRBD2 (6 bases). Trimming took off 3 bases at V and 2 bases at J, with 19 bases between the two ends. Germline V CDR1 and CDR2: DFQATT, SNEGSKA (reference sequence). The length of the CDR3 is 16 residues.

The chain combines TRBV24-1 with TRBJ1-5; 12 bases map to TRBD1. In germline, CDR1 is KGHDR, CDR2 SFDVKD. This CDR3 has 16 amino acids. Trimming removed 4 bases from V and 5 bases from J; junction bases left unmatched: 5. The CDR3 sequence: CATSESGQGAHQPQHF. CDR3 nucleotides: TGTGCCACCAGTGAATCGGGACAGGGGGCTCATCAGCCCCAGCATTTT.

This clonotype was detected ten times or more. The chain combines TRBV7-8 with TRBJ2-1; D gene unclear. Per the germline V gene, CDR1 is SGHVS and CDR2 is FQNEAQ. Trimming left V 0 bases short and J 0 bases short, with 18 bases between. This CDR3 region has 19 residues. The chain's CDR3 is CASSLARLDLDSSYNEQFF. Here the CDR3 DNA reads TGTGCCAGCAGCTTAGCCCGTTTAGACCTCGATAGCTCCTACAATGAGCAGTTCTTC. Supplemented by reference TRBV7-8 and TRBJ2-1, the full variable domain reads GAGVSQSPRYKVAKRGQDVALRCDPISGHVSLFWYQQALGQGPEFLTYFQNEAQLDKSGLPSDRFFAERPEGSVSTLKIQRTQQEDSAVYLCASSLARLDLDSSYNEQFFGPGTRLTVL.